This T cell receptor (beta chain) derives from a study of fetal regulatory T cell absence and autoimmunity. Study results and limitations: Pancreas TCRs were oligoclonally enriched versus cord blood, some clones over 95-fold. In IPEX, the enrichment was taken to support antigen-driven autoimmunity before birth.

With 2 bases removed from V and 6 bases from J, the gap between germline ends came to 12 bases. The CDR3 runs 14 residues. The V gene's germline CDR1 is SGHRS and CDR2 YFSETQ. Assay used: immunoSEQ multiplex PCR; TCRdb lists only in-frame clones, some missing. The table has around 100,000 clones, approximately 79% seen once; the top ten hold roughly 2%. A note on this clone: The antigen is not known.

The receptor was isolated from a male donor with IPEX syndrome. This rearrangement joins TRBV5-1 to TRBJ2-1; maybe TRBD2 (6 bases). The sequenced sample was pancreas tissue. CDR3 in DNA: TGCGCCAGCAGCTTCGGTAGCGGTATCAATGAGCAGTTCTTC. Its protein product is CASSFGSGINEQFF.